This TCR beta chain was recorded in a study of shared clonotypes between healthy human individuals. The ends were cut back, 3 bases at V and 0 bases at J, with 9 bases in the middle. CDR1 is SEHNR, CDR2 FQNEAQ, per germline (reference sequence). CDR3 size: 15 residues. TCRdb's copy holds only in-frame clones and misses some; the assay was immunoSEQ multiplex PCR. The sample has over a million clones, 96% seen once. V and J are TRBV7-9 and TRBJ1-5; D remains ambiguous. The TCR was taken from a man aged 25 to 40 in good health. The material sequenced was naive CD4+ T cells sorted from blood. Documented subset: CD45RA+ positively selected. DNA of the CDR3: TGTGCCAGCAGCTTGGGCCGGTATAGCAATCAGCCCCAGCATTTT. This sequence encodes CASSLGRYSNQPQHF.